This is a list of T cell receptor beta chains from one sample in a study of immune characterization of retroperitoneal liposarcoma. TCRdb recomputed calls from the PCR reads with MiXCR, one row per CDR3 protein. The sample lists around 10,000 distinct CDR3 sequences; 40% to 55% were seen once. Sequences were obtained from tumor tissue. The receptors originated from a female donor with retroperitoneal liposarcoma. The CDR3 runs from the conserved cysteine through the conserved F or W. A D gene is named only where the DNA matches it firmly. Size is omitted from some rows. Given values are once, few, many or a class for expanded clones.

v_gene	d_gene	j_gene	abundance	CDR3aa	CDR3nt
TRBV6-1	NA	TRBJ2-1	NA	CASSEQGGSYNEQFF	TGTGCCAGCAGTGAACAGGGGGGCTCCTACAATGAGCAGTTCTTC
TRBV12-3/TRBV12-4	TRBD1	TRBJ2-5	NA	CANSQGTGVGNEQYF	TGTGCCAACAGCCAAGGGACAGGGGTGGGCAATGAGCAGTACTTC
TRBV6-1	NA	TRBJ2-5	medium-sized	CASSYNQETQYF	TGTGCCAGCAGTTATAACCAAGAGACCCAGTACTTC
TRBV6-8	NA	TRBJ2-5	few	CASSGNRQETQYF	TGTGCCAGCAGTGGTAACAGACAAGAGACCCAGTACTTC
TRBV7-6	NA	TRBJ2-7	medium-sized	CASSFGFPAYEQYF	TGTGCCAGCAGCTTCGGATTTCCCGCCTACGAGCAGTACTTC
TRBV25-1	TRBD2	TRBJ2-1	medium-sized	CASSVAGGYNEQFF	TGTGCCAGCAGTGTAGCGGGAGGGTACAATGAGCAGTTCTTC
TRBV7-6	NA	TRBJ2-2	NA	CASRAESGELFF	TGTGCCAGCCGAGCAGAGTCCGGGGAGCTGTTTTTT
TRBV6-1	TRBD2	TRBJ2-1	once	CASGELAGGPDEQFF	TGTGCCAGCGGAGAACTAGCGGGAGGGCCCGATGAGCAGTTCTTC
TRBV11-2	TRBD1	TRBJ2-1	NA	CASSLRTGLGENIQFF	TGTGCCAGCAGCTTAAGGACAGGGCTGGGCGAAAACATTCAGTTCTTC
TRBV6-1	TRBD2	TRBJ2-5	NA	CASSEIRGESQYF	TGTGCCAGCAGTGAAATCCGGGGGGAGTCCCAGTACTTC
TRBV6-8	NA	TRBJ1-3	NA	CASSYSGISGNTIYF	TGTGCCAGCAGTTACTCGGGCATCTCTGGAAACACCATATATTTT
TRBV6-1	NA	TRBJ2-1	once	CASSEVVSIEQFF	TGTGCCAGCAGTGAAGTAGTTAGCATCGAGCAGTTCTTC
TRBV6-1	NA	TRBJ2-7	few	CASRQGSYEQYF	TGTGCCAGCAGACAGGGCTCCTACGAGCAGTACTTC
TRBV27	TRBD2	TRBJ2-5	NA	CASSPGLVNRQETQYF	TGTGCCAGCAGCCCGGGACTAGTAAATCGACAAGAGACCCAGTACTTC
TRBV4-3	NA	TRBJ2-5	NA	CASSQDTGKETQYF	TGCGCCAGCAGCCAAGATACCGGAAAAGAGACCCAGTACTTC
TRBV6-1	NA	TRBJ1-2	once	CASRIHFGDYGYTF	TGTGCCAGCAGGATACACTTCGGTGACTATGGCTACACCTTC
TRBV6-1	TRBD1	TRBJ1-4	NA	CASTGSLGGATNEKLFF	TGTGCCAGCACTGGGTCTCTAGGGGGCGCAACTAATGAAAAACTGTTTTTT
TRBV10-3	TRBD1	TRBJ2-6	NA	CAISVHGTGLSGANVLTF	TGTGCCATCAGTGTACACGGGACAGGGCTCTCTGGGGCCAACGTCCTGACTTTC
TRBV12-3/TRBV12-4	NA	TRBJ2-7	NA	CASSLEDYSYEQYF	TGTGCCAGCAGTTTAGAAGACTATAGCTACGAGCAGTACTTC
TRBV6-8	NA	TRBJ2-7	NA	CASSYGAGFYEQYF	TGTGCCAGCAGTTACGGGGCCGGGTTCTACGAGCAGTACTTC